These T cell receptor beta chains were read from a single sample in a study of cytomegalovirus exposure and HLA in healthy donors. The data were produced by immunoSEQ multiplex PCR, yet TCRdb's version contains in-frame clones alone and is incomplete. In all, the sample yields fewer than 150,000 clones. Sequenced material: PBMCs. These receptors originate from a middle-aged man in good health and CMV-seronegative. Each CDR3 is given without its conserved first and last residue.

>TRBV6-4
ASSDSPGLNTEAF
>TRBV15
ATSEDSDWEKLF
>TRBV11-2
ASSFSVVATNEKLF
>TRBV10-2
ASSESRSEQY
>TRBV11-1
ASSSGPGTGSYEQY
>TRBV5-4
ASRPQEGAHSPLH
>TRBV7-9
ASSTDGTVVDEKLF
>TRBV9
ASSVGDRGSRQETQY
>TRBV9
ASSPLPRANVLT
>TRBV6-1
ASIGETGTGPS
>TRBV7-9
ASSSMVGQGRGNIQY
>TRBV4-1
ASSQDRFTGEAF
>TRBV13
ASSLPGYEQY
>TRBV4-3
ASSQEGGTGANVLT
>TRBV6-6
ASSFPWGTADTQY
>TRBV5-6
ASSLYFRASNSPLH
>TRBV20-1
SASTPEQF
>TRBV7-2
ASSLGQGNTEAF
>TRBV10-3
AISAASGDTQY
>TRBV10-3
AMSFPGQNSNQPQH
>TRBV7-2
ASSLGGAGRDTQY
>TRBV6-5
ASSYSRQGAYEQY
>TRBV5-4
ASSFVPGGGETQY
>TRBV5-1
ASSFGLIYEQY
>TRBV7-8
ASSLGGGLGQY
>TRBV7-3
ASSLRGRGDEQF
>TRBV6-4
ASSPGQLTNEKLF
>TRBV4-1
ASSPYGTDTDTQY
>TRBV11-3
ASSAAGVEQY
>TRBV6-6
ATHNRGGYEQY
>TRBV15
ATSRGAPSGELF
>TRBV7-8
ASSLLPGGAPNKNIQY
>TRBV5-6
ASSFGQGFTGELF
>TRBV6-1
ASSEGQANTEAF
>TRBV7-6
ASSLAGLSGNTIY
>TRBV14
ASSRSGIEQF
>TRBV7-2
ASSSRKLANTGELF
>TRBV4-1
ASSHYSGLAGVNEQF
>TRBV7-9
ASSLATSEWSNEKLF
>TRBV6-5
ASRSGSGNQPQH
>TRBV7-9
ASSPSGYNSPLH
>TRBV5-6
ASSFRQGLDLGYT
>TRBV5-1
ASSLTLQGSSYGYT
>TRBV7-2
ASSFQGNSGNTIY
>TRBV10-3
AITPDRGDEQY
>TRBV7-2
ASSYNTGSLGELF
>TRBV5-1
ASSGYRVGSYEQY
>TRBV7-9
ASSFDSSNQPQH
>TRBV9
ASSATSGGLPSYNEQF
>TRBV19
ASSIRREVSYSNQPQH
>TRBV5-4
ASSLASAETMGGYT
>TRBV15
ATSRALTGGAQGEKLF
>TRBV10-1
ASSPLAGGPL
>TRBV4-2
ASSQVSPGATDTQY
>TRBV27
ASRKDSAYEQY
>TRBV5-4
ASSLYSEKLF
>TRBV4-3
ASSQDLEGVEQY
>TRBV25-1
ASWEDSPNSPLH
>TRBV18
ASSPYIGTESYEQY
>TRBV2
ASTAGGPINEQY